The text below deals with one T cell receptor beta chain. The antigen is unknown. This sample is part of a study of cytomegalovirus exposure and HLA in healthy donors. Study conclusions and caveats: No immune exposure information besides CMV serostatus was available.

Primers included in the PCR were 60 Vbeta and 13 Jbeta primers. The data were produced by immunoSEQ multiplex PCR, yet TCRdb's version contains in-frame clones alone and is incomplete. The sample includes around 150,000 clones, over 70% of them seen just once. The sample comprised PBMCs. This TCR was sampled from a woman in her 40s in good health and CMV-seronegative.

CDR3 region: CASSDGRTGINYGYTF. CDR3 DNA: TGTGCCAGCAGTGATGGTAGGACAGGGATAAACTATGGCTACACCTTC. This sequence joins TRBV6-1 and TRBJ1-2, with TRBD1 matching 8 bases. Germline-derived CDR1 and CDR2 are MNHNS and SASEGT. This CDR3 region has 16 residues. The V segment lost 3 bases and the J segment 2 bases; nucleotides outside the gene matches: 8.